A single sample is the source of the 27 T cell receptor beta chains below, sequenced in a study of blood T cell repertoires in COVID-19. Clones were sequenced by immunoSEQ multiplex PCR, and TCRdb holds only the in-frame ones, with some missing. The sample consists of a few hundred thousand clones, around 90% of them appearing once. Specimen: peripheral blood. The receptors stem from a man younger than 35 with active or convalescent COVID-19.

This clone has only a few counts. This chain links TRBV5-1 with TRBJ2-7, with D hard to call. Germline CDR1 and CDR2: SGHRS and YFSETQ. V was cut by 0 bases and J by 5 bases, with 15 bases left in between. This CDR3 region has 15 residues. DNA of the CDR3: TGCGCCAGCAGCTTGGCCGGGTCCCCCCCTCACGAGCAGTACTTC. This sequence encodes CASSLAGSPPHEQYF.

This clone was recorded once. This chain links TRBV6-1 with TRBJ2-2; the D gene is possibly TRBD2 (6 bases). The V gene lost 7 bases and the J gene lost 4 bases, with 7 bases spanning the gap. The CDR3 is 12 amino acids. Germline CDR1 reads MNHNS; CDR2 reads SASEGT. CDR3 DNA sequence: TGTGCCAGCAAGGGAGGCACCGGGGAGCTGTTTTTT. It translates to CASKGGTGELFF.

The chain combines TRBV7-3 with TRBJ1-1; D may be TRBD1 (5 bases). Germline assignment: CDR1 SGHTA and CDR2 FQGTGA. CDR3 length: 15 amino acids. V lost 2 bases to trimming and J lost 4 bases, with 14 bases between them. The CDR3 DNA is TGTGCCAGCAGCTTATTCGGGGACGGGAGCACTGAAGCTTTCTTT. Translation: CASSLFGDGSTEAFF.

The chain combines TRBV23-1 with TRBJ2-3; 9 positions agree with TRBD1. TRBV23-1 is an ORF, and what it does is uncertain. V lost 3 bases, J lost 5 bases, and 9 bases stayed unmatched. CDR3 length equals 16 residues. CDR3 sequence: CASSHSGQGLRDTQYF. As DNA, the CDR3 is TGCGCCAGCAGTCATTCCGGACAGGGGTTACGAGATACGCAGTATTTT.

The CDR3: CASSQEEIKCNQPQHF. CDR3 bases: TGTGCCAGCAGCCAAGAGGAGATAAAATGCAATCAGCCCCAGCATTTT. The chain employs TRBV21-1 and TRBJ1-5. TRBV21-1 counts as a pseudogene. This CDR3 region has 16 residues.

The chain has TRBV1 and TRBJ1-1; the DNA was not used to check the table's D call, TRBD1. TRBV1 is a pseudogene locus. The CDR3 sequence is 16 residues long. The CDR3 region has the DNA TGCACCAGCAGCCCCTACTCCGGGACAGCGAACACTGAAGCTTTCTTT. Its translation: CTSSPYSGTANTEAFF.

This chain joins TRBV6-5 and TRBJ1-5; D is ambiguous. The germline V and J ends were trimmed by 5 bases and 2 bases, with 13 bases remaining between them. This CDR3 is built from 15 residues. CDR1 and CDR2 from the germline V gene are MNHEY and SVGAGI. CDR3 protein: CASSQVYRGNQPQHF. The CDR3 coding sequence is TGTGCCAGCAGTCAGGTTTATAGAGGCAATCAGCCCCAGCATTTT.

This clone has just a few counts. The chain couples TRBV6-5 to TRBJ2-7, with 9 bases fitting TRBD1. J lost 6 bases, V lost 2 bases, and 8 bases had no gene match. The length of the CDR3 is 15 residues. Germline CDR1 is MNHEY and CDR2 is SVGAGI. The CDR3 bases are TGTGCCAGCAGTTACGTCTCCGGGACAGGGACCGAGCAGTACTTC. Amino acid sequence: CASSYVSGTGTEQYF.

This rearrangement joins TRBV6-1 to TRBJ2-5; TRBD1 matches 11 bases. The CDR3 is 15 residues long. The J segment lost 5 bases and the V segment lost 3 bases, leaving 5 bases of the junction unmatched. Germline CDR1 is MNHNS and CDR2 is SASEGT. The CDR3 reads CASSEDRGRTETQYF. Here the CDR3 DNA reads TGTGCCAGCAGTGAGGACAGGGGGCGGACGGAGACCCAGTACTTC.

The chain couples TRBV5-1 to TRBJ1-3; D not resolved. The CDR3 covers 14 residues. From germline, CDR1 is SGHRS and CDR2 YFSETQ. Trimming took 0 bases from V and 4 from J, leaving 8 bases between them. CDR3 sequence: CASSLALQGNTIYF. The CDR3 nucleotides are TGCGCCAGCAGCTTGGCCCTACAGGGAAACACCATATATTTT.

The chain carries TRBV19 and TRBJ1-1; D ambiguous. The CDR3 spans 15 residues. Trimming removed 7 bases from V and 0 bases from J, with 15 bases in between. Germline-derived CDR1 and CDR2 are LNHDA and SQIVND (reference sequence). CDR3 DNA sequence: TGTGCCAGTACCACCCTGGGCCTCCTGAACACTGAAGCTTTCTTT. As protein: CASTTLGLLNTEAFF. The full variable domain, rest sourced from reference TRBV19 and TRBJ1-1, is DGGITQSPKYLFRKEGQNVTLSCEQNLNHDAMYWYRQDPGQGLRLIYYSQIVNDFQKGDIAEGYSVSREKKESFPLTVTSAQKNPTAFYLCASTTLGLLNTEAFFGQGTRLTVV.

The V gene is TRBV21-1, the J gene TRBJ1-6; the table's D call of TRBD1 was not tested on the DNA. TRBV21-1 is a known pseudogene. This CDR3 is 14 amino acids long. CDR3 sequence (DNA): TGTGCCAGCAGCAAAGTAACCCCAGTGGGCTCCCTCCACTTT. This codes for CASSKVTPVGSLHF.

This chain links TRBV19 with TRBJ2-7, with D possibly matching TRBD2 (6 bases). Between the trimmed V and J ends, which lost 4 bases and 7 bases, there was a span of 20 bases. The CDR3 extends over 15 amino acids. Germline lookup yields CDR1 LNHDA and CDR2 SQIVND (reference sequence). In nucleotides, the CDR3 is TGTGCCAGTAGTAGCCGGGACTTACCGACGGGAGAGCAGTACTTC. This encodes CASSSRDLPTGEQYF. Supplemented by reference TRBV19 and TRBJ2-7, the full variable domain reads DGGITQSPKYLFRKEGQNVTLSCEQNLNHDAMYWYRQDPGQGLRLIYYSQIVNDFQKGDIAEGYSVSREKKESFPLTVTSAQKNPTAFYLCASSSRDLPTGEQYFGPGTRLTVT.

V gene TRBV3-1 (or the pseudogene TRBV3-2) combines with J gene TRBJ1-2, with TRBD1 matching over 7 bases. The germline gives CDR1 LGHDT, CDR2 YNNKEL (reference sequence). The ends lost 0 bases at V and 2 bases at J; junction bases unmatched: 3. This CDR3 region has 15 residues. The CDR3 nucleotides are TGTGCCAGCAGCCAAGATAACAGGGGCAACTATGGCTACACCTTC. Amino acid sequence: CASSQDNRGNYGYTF.

The V gene is TRBV6-4, the J gene TRBJ2-3; 11 nucleotides agree with TRBD2. With V trimmed by 6 bases and J by 8 bases, 7 bases remained unmatched. Germline V gene data show CDR1 as MRHNA and CDR2 as SNTAGT. This CDR3 spans 14 amino acids. The CDR3 nucleotides are TGTGCCAGCAGCGTAGCGGGGGGGCCCGGTACGCAGTATTTT. Its translation: CASSVAGGPGTQYF.

The CDR3: CASSETGTDLLNQPQHF. The CDR3 DNA sequence: TGTGCCAGCAGTGAAACGGGAACAGACCTTCTCAATCAGCCCCAGCATTTT. The J gene is TRBJ1-5, the V gene TRBV2; D not certain. The CDR3 extends over 17 amino acids. CDR1 and CDR2 from the germline V gene are SNHLY and FYNNEI. V gave up 2 bases and J gave up 3 bases, with 17 bases separating them.

This rearrangement joins TRBV28 to TRBJ1-1; 9 bases fit TRBD1. The CDR3 runs to 15 residues. Germline CDR1 and CDR2: MDHEN and SYDVKM. V lost 5 bases and J lost 5; bases outside the gene matches: 9. For the CDR3, the DNA is TGTGCCAGCAGTGCGACCGGGACAGGGTTTACTGAAGCTTTCTTT. Its protein product is CASSATGTGFTEAFF.

The rearrangement uses TRBV2 and TRBJ2-1, with 12 bases matching TRBD2. V was pared by 7 bases and J by 15 bases, with 10 bases of the junction left unmatched. CDR3 size: 13 residues. Germline CDR1 SNHLY, CDR2 FYNNEI. CDR3 loop: CASTTSGGPPRFF. The DNA for the CDR3 is TGTGCCAGCACGACTAGCGGGGGCCCCCCACGGTTCTTC.

This clone appeared once. The chain recombines TRBV2 with TRBJ1-1, with D tentatively TRBD1 (5 bases). The CDR3 is 14 residues long. V was trimmed by 2 bases and J by 5 bases, leaving 12 bases between them. CDR1 and CDR2 from the germline V gene are SNHLY and FYNNEI. Here the CDR3 DNA reads TGTGCCAGCAGTGAACGCGGGGCGAGGACTGAAGCTTTCTTT. Translated, it gives CASSERGARTEAFF.

The V call is TRBV6-2 or TRBV6-3, the J call TRBJ2-1, with TRBD2 matching 14 bases. Germline CDR1 is MNHEY and CDR2 is SVGEGT. V lost 4 bases and J lost 10; bases outside the gene matches: 12. CDR3 size: 17 residues. CDR3 in amino acids: CASSFHRLAGGRGEQFF. DNA for the CDR3: TGTGCCAGCAGTTTCCATCGACTAGCGGGGGGGCGAGGGGAGCAGTTCTTC.

The chain recombines TRBV9 with TRBJ2-1; 12 nucleotides line up with TRBD1. CDR1 is SGDLS, CDR2 YYNGEE, per germline. V shed 5 bases, J shed 8 bases, and the junction held 5 bases outside the gene matches. CDR3 length: 14 amino acids. The CDR3 loop reads CASRGTGGLDEQFF. The CDR3 DNA reads TGTGCCAGCAGGGGGACAGGGGGCTTAGATGAGCAGTTCTTC.

Worth noting for this clone: This sequence is one base from a far larger clone and is likely a read error. The J gene is TRBJ1-1, the V gene TRBV13; possible D gene TRBD1, 5 bases. The germline gives CDR1 PRHDT, CDR2 FYEKMQ (reference sequence). The CDR3 spans 13 residues. V was clipped by 5 bases and J by 1 base, with 8 bases between them. In DNA, the CDR3 is TGTGCCAGCAGCCCGACAGAGAACACTGAAGCTTTCTTT. It specifies CASSPTENTEAFF.

The chain uses TRBV5-1 and TRBJ2-1, with 8 bases matching TRBD1. Germline assignment: CDR1 SGHRS and CDR2 YFSETQ. The V segment lost 5 bases and the J segment 7 bases; nucleotides outside the gene matches: 11. The CDR3 length is 15 residues. The CDR3 region has the DNA TGCGCCAGCAGGACCGGACAGGGACAAACGAATGAGCAGTTCTTC. Residues: CASRTGQGQTNEQFF.

The chain combines TRBV19 with TRBJ1-3; 7 bases match TRBD1. This CDR3 is 15 amino acids long. Germline V gene sequence: CDR1 LNHDA, CDR2 SQIVND (reference sequence). With V trimmed by 3 bases and J by 4 bases, 6 bases remained unmatched. CDR3 bases: TGTGCCAGTAGTATTGGACAGGTTCCAGGAAACACCATATATTTT. Translation gives CASSIGQVPGNTIYF.

This clone occurred once. CDR3 coding DNA: TGTGCTAGTGGTTTGTTTCTGGCTAGCGGGGGCCTTAACTACGAGCAGTACTTC. The encoded protein is CASGLFLASGGLNYEQYF. The rearrangement links TRBV12-5 to TRBJ2-7; 10 bases map to TRBD2. This CDR3 has 18 amino acids. With 2 bases clipped from V and 3 bases from J, the junction kept 13 bases outside the gene matches. Germline CDR1 is LGHNT and CDR2 is FRNRAP.

The rearrangement joins TRBV9 to TRBJ2-7; no definite D call. The CDR3 extends over 15 amino acids. Germline V gene lookup returns CDR1 SGDLS and CDR2 YYNGEE. V was cut by 6 bases and J by 0 bases, with 16 bases left in between. In nucleotides, the CDR3 is TGTGCCAGCAACCCGTCCGGCGGCCTCTCCTACGAGCAGTACTTC. It is translated as CASNPSGGLSYEQYF.

This chain connects TRBV11-2 to TRBJ2-2, with 12 bases matching TRBD2. V trimming: 2 bases; J trimming: 0 bases; junction bases outside the gene matches: 4. CDR3 size: 18 residues. CDR1 SGHAT and CDR2 FQNNGV come from the germline V gene. This CDR3 reads CASSLRTSGKANTGELFF. Written as DNA, the CDR3 is TGTGCCAGCAGCTTACGGACTAGCGGGAAAGCGAACACCGGGGAGCTGTTTTTT.